The rows below give T cell receptor beta chains drawn from one sample of a study of cytomegalovirus exposure and HLA in healthy donors. Assay used: immunoSEQ multiplex PCR; TCRdb lists only in-frame clones, some missing. This sample yields 120,000 to 150,000 clones, of which roughly 73% are seen a single time; roughly 1.3% belongs to the top ten. The sequencing input was PBMCs. These receptors came from a woman aged 40 to 50 in good health and CMV-seronegative. The CDR3 runs from the conserved cysteine through the conserved F or W. D genes are given only for firm matches. Rows give clone size only sometimes, using once, few, many, or a class for an expanded clone.

>TRBV2|.|TRBJ2-3|.|14
CASSEVKPTDTQYF
TGTGCCAGCAGTGAGGTCAAGCCCACAGATACGCAGTATTTT
>TRBV11-2|TRBD1|TRBJ2-7|.|15
CASSVPGTGTYEQYF
TGTGCCAGCAGCGTCCCCGGGACAGGGACCTACGAGCAGTACTTC
>TRBV19|TRBD1|TRBJ1-5|.|16
CASSNPRGVNNQPQHF
TGTGCCAGTAGTAACCCCAGGGGGGTCAACAATCAGCCCCAGCATTTT
>TRBV6-5|.|TRBJ1-1|.|12
CASRTTLGEAFF
TGTGCCAGCAGAACTACTCTCGGTGAAGCTTTCTTT
>TRBV28|TRBD2|TRBJ2-2|.|20
CASSSQLPGLAGGNTGELFF
TGTGCCAGCAGTTCTCAACTCCCGGGGCTAGCGGGGGGGAACACCGGGGAGCTGTTTTTT
>TRBV4-1|TRBD2|TRBJ2-1|.|13
CASSQGGYNEQFF
TGCGCCAGCAGCCAGGGAGGGTACAATGAGCAGTTCTTC
>TRBV28|TRBD1|TRBJ1-6|.|15
CASRGGQGDNSPLHF
TGTGCCAGCAGAGGGGGACAGGGGGATAATTCACCCCTCCACTTT
>TRBV27|TRBD2|TRBJ2-1|once|15
CASSLRGGALYEQFF
TGTGCCAGCAGTTTACGCGGGGGGGCCCTTTATGAGCAGTTCTTC
>TRBV9|TRBD1|TRBJ1-2|.|15
CASSEGQGTGYGYTF
TGTGCCAGCAGCGAGGGACAGGGGACCGGTTATGGCTACACCTTC
>TRBV11-2|.|TRBJ1-1|.|11
CASSSRSGAFF
TGTGCCAGCAGCTCACGATCGGGGGCTTTCTTT
>TRBV6-5|.|TRBJ1-1|few|13
CASSYRSFTEAFF
TGTGCCAGCAGTTACCGGAGTTTCACTGAAGCTTTCTTT